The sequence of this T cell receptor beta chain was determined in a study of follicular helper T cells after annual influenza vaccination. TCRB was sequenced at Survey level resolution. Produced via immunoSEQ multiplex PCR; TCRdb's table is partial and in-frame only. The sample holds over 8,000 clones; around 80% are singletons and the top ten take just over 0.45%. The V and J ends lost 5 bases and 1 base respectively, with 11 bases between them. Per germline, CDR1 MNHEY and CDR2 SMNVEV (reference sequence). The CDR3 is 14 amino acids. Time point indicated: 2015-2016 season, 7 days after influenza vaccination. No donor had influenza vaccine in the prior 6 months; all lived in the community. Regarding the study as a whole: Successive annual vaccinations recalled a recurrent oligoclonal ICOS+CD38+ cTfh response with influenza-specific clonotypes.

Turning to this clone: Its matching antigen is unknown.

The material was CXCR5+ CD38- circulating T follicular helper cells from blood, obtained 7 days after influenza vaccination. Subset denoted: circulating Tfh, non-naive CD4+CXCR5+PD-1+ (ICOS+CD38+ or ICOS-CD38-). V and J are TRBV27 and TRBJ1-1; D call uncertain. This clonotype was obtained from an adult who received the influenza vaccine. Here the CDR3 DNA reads TGTGCCAGCAGTCCTAACGGCGGGAACACTGAAGCTTTCTTT. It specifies CASSPNGGNTEAFF.